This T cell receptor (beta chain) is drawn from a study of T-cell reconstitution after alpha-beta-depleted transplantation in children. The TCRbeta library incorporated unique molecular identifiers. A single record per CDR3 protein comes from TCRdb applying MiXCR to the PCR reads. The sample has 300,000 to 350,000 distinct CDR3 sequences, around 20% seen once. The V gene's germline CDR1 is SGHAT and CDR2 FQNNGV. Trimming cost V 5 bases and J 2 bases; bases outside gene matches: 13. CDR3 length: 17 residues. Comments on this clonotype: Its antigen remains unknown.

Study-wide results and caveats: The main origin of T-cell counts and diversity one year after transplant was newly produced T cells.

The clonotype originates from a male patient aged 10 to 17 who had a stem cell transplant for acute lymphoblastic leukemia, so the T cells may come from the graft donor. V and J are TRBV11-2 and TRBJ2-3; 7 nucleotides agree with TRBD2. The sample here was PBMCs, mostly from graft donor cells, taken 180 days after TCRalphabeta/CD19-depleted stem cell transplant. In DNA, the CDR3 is TGTGCCAGCAGCCCGCGGGGGACTGGACCATTCACAGATACGCAGTATTTT. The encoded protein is CASSPRGTGPFTDTQYF.